Following are 13 T cell receptor beta chains from one sample sequenced in a study of T cell responses to AZD1222 COVID-19 vaccine. Some clones are missing from TCRdb's copy, which holds only in-frame ones; the method was immunoSEQ multiplex PCR. The sample includes approximately 190,000 clones, more than 75% seen only once; the top ten take roughly 0.99%. Source: peripheral blood, taken on day 0 of AZD1222 vaccination. These receptors were collected from an adult in good health.

As DNA, the CDR3 is TGTGCCAGCAGCTTAGAAGGTGGCACTGAAGCTTTCTTT. Translated, it gives CASSLEGGTEAFF. This sequence joins TRBV7-9 and TRBJ1-1; D ambiguous. V was cut by 1 base and J by 4 bases, with 7 bases left in between. The germline V gene has CDR1 SEHNR and CDR2 FQNEAQ (reference sequence). This CDR3 region has 13 residues.

The table lists this clone with a count of one. The chain links TRBV7-9 to TRBJ2-7, with D perhaps TRBD1 (5 bases). The CDR3 has 13 amino acids. Germline V CDR1 and CDR2: SEHNR, FQNEAQ (reference sequence). The V and J ends lost 0 bases and 7 bases respectively, with 10 bases between them. CDR3 DNA: TGTGCCAGCAGCTTAGCGGCAGGGCGAGAGCAGTACTTC. Protein product: CASSLAAGREQYF.

This chain joins TRBV7-9 and TRBJ1-4; TRBD1 matches 12 bases. V lost 5 bases and J lost 5; bases outside the gene matches: 3. This CDR3 is 15 amino acids long. Germline CDR1 SEHNR, CDR2 FQNEAQ (reference sequence). In DNA form, the CDR3 reads TGTGCCAGCAGCCGGGACAGGGGGCGGAATGAAAAACTGTTTTTT. As protein: CASSRDRGRNEKLFF.

The genes are TRBV27 and TRBJ2-1; TRBD2 matches 7 bases. Germline V gives CDR1 MNHEY, CDR2 SMNVEV (reference sequence). Trimming took 7 bases from V and 5 from J; bases not matched to a gene: 8. The CDR3 contains 14 residues. CDR3 DNA sequence: TGTGCCAGCAAGGCCGGACTAGGGAACAATGAGCAGTTCTTC. Translation: CASKAGLGNNEQFF.

For this clone: Other DNA sequences in the same sample also yield this CDR3. The chain recombines TRBV7-9 with TRBJ1-4; a possible D gene is TRBD1 (5 bases). The V gene's germline CDR1 is SEHNR and CDR2 FQNEAQ (reference sequence). Trimming took 5 bases from V and 0 from J, leaving 10 bases between them. CDR3 length equals 15 residues. Here the CDR3 DNA reads TGTGCCAGCAGCCCGCAGGGTGCAACTAATGAAAAACTGTTTTTT. It specifies CASSPQGATNEKLFF. Based on the CDR3 plus reference TRBV7-9 and TRBJ1-4, the full variable domain is DTGVSQNPRHKITKRGQNVTFRCDPISEHNRLYWYRQTLGQGPEFLTYFQNEAQLEKSRLLSDRFSAERPKGSFSTLEIQRTEQGDSAMYLCASSPQGATNEKLFFGSGTQLSVL.

The chain combines TRBV10-3 with TRBJ2-3; unclear D gene. This CDR3 is built from 14 residues. Germline-derived CDR1 and CDR2 are ENHRY and SYGVKD. Trimming pared 7 bases from V and 8 bases from J, leaving 19 bases between. CDR3 sequence reads: CAIKSDSSAVTQYF. In DNA form, the CDR3 reads TGTGCCATCAAATCAGATTCATCGGCGGTTACGCAGTATTTT.

V is TRBV6-1 and J is TRBJ2-7; 11 nucleotides agree with TRBD2. CDR1 and CDR2 from the germline V gene are MNHNS and SASEGT. Trimming removed 2 bases from V and 2 bases from J; junction bases left unmatched: 8. This CDR3 region has 17 residues. The CDR3 sequence is CASSETRTSGRTYEQYF. CDR3 coding DNA: TGTGCCAGCAGTGAAACCCGTACTAGCGGGAGAACCTACGAGCAGTACTTC.

This clone was seen only once. The chain employs TRBV5-8 and TRBJ1-5, with 7 positions matching TRBD1. V was pared by 3 bases and J by 7 bases, with 10 bases of the junction left unmatched. Per the germline V gene, CDR1 is SGHTS and CDR2 is YDEGEE. The CDR3 contains 15 residues. In DNA form, the CDR3 reads TGTGCCAGCAGCTCCCGGTTTGGAGGGGGCCAGCCCCAGCATTTT. This gives the protein CASSSRFGGGQPQHF.

The chain employs TRBV7-9 and TRBJ2-5, with a weak D call TRBD1 (6 bases). This CDR3 is 14 amino acids long. The V gene lost 3 bases and the J gene lost 2 bases, with 10 bases spanning the gap. Germline CDR1 and CDR2: SEHNR and FQNEAQ (reference sequence). CDR3 sequence (DNA): TGTGCCAGCAGCTTGTTGCAGGGGCAAGAGACCCAGTACTTC. Its translation: CASSLLQGQETQYF.

This clone was counted once. This chain connects TRBV7-6 to TRBJ1-5; D may be TRBD1 (5 bases). From germline, CDR1 is SGHVS and CDR2 FNYEAQ. The CDR3 contains 17 residues. V was pared by 4 bases and J by 0 bases, with 16 bases between. The CDR3: CASSSPDREYSNQPQHF. The DNA of the CDR3 is TGTGCCAGCAGCTCCCCTGACAGAGAATATAGCAATCAGCCCCAGCATTTT.

The chain links TRBV28 to TRBJ2-7; either TRBD1 or TRBD2 may supply D (6 bases each). Germline assignment: CDR1 MDHEN and CDR2 SYDVKM. Trimming left V 3 bases short and J 0 bases short, with 15 bases between. The CDR3 has 16 amino acids. DNA for the CDR3: TGTGCCAGCAGTTTGGGGGGACAAAAAAGCTCCTACGAGCAGTACTTC. Amino acid sequence: CASSLGGQKSSYEQYF. The full variable domain, in which reference TRBV28 and TRBJ2-7 provide the parts outside the CDR3, is DVKVTQSSRYLVKRTGEKVFLECVQDMDHENMFWYRQDPGLGLRLIYFSYDVKMKEKGDIPEGYSVSREKKERFSLILESASTNQTSMYLCASSLGGQKSSYEQYFGPGTRLTVT.

The CDR3 reads CASSPRTSGAYEQYF. CDR3 sequence (DNA): TGTGCCAGCAGCCCCCGGACTAGCGGGGCCTACGAGCAGTACTTC. The chain is built from TRBV7-2 and TRBJ2-7, with 12 bases identical to TRBD2. V gave up 5 bases and J gave up 2 bases; unmatched junction bases: 4. Germline V gene lookup returns CDR1 SGHTA and CDR2 FQGNSA. This CDR3 region has 15 residues.

This chain links TRBV19 with TRBJ1-5; no firm D call. Germline assignment: CDR1 LNHDA and CDR2 SQIVND (reference sequence). V gave up 5 bases and J gave up 2 bases, with 13 bases separating them. The CDR3 is 15 residues long. For the CDR3, the DNA is TGTGCCAGTAGTTGGCGCCTCGGGGGCAATCAGCCCCAGCATTTT. It translates to CASSWRLGGNQPQHF.